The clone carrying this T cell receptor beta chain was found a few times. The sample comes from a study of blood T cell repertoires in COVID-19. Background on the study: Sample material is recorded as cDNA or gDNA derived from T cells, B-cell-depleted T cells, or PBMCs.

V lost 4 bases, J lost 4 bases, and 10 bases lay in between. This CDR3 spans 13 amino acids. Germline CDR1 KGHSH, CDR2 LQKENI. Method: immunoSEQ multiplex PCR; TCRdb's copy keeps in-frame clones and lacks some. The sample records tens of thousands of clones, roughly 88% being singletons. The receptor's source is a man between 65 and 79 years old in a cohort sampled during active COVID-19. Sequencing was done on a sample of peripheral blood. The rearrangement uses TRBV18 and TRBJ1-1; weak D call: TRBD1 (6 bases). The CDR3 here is CASSQQGGTEAFF. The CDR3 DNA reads TGTGCCAGCTCACAACAGGGTGGCACTGAAGCTTTCTTT.